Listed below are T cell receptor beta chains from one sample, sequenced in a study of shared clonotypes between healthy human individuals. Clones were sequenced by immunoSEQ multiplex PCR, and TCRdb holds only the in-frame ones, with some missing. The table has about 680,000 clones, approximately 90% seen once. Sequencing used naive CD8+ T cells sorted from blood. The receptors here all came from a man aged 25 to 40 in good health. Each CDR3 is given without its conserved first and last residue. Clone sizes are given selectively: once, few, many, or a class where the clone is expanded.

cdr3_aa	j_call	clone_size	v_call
ASSYRLGSGELF	TRBJ2-2	-	TRBV5-1
ASSLFVGEKAEAF	TRBJ1-1	-	TRBV28
ASGDRESYYEQY	TRBJ2-7	once	TRBV2
ASSLRGVGGRSGNTIY	TRBJ1-3	few	TRBV11-2
ASSVGRAQVYNEQF	TRBJ2-1	-	TRBV9
ASVKDRVLRTEAF	TRBJ1-1	-	TRBV27
ASSIGRDTEAF	TRBJ1-1	-	TRBV7-9
ASDSGKGTYEQY	TRBJ2-7	once	TRBV28
SVEDTLADTQY	TRBJ2-3	-	TRBV29-1
ASSSGPGSSYEQY	TRBJ2-7	-	TRBV11-3
ASSAGRPNTEAF	TRBJ1-1	-	TRBV7-6
ASSLRGRTNEHTEAF	TRBJ1-1	-	TRBV5-1
SANPSVKEDTQY	TRBJ2-3	-	TRBV29-1
ATRENEQF	TRBJ2-1	-	TRBV6-6
ASSESTNEKLF	TRBJ1-4	-	TRBV7-9
ASRFDLAGRFTDTQY	TRBJ2-3	-	TRBV2
ASSGRELF	TRBJ2-2	once	TRBV13
ASSSGETSSYEQY	TRBJ2-7	-	TRBV7-9
ASSWGSYEQY	TRBJ2-7	-	TRBV5-4
ASSYSYPNYGYT	TRBJ1-2	-	TRBV6-5
ASSQTGQGTYNEQF	TRBJ2-1	-	TRBV4-1
ASSPSGRSYEQY	TRBJ2-7	-	TRBV9
ASERPGHGAEETQY	TRBJ2-5	-	TRBV7-9
SVVGLETSRRGNEQF	TRBJ2-1	-	TRBV29-1
ASSQAPFGGGSYEQY	TRBJ2-7	-	TRBV4-3
ASSLSGRTGEQY	TRBJ2-7	-	TRBV4-1
ASSPGDRGRDTEAF	TRBJ1-1	-	TRBV11-2
ASSFEPISGAAPDTQY	TRBJ2-3	-	TRBV7-7
ASRPDPSPREQY	TRBJ2-7	-	TRBV5-1
ASSWDRNNEQF	TRBJ2-1	-	TRBV5-5
ASSLEGTGTAYEQY	TRBJ2-7	-	TRBV7-2
ASSESGLVPQY	TRBJ2-5	-	TRBV10-2
SVAGTAHTGELF	TRBJ2-2	-	TRBV29-1
ASSFDQPQH	TRBJ1-5	-	TRBV7-7
SVCKTGDEQY	TRBJ2-7	-	TRBV29-1
ASSLIPGQGFYEQY	TRBJ2-7	-	TRBV5-1
ASSPWDRYQETQY	TRBJ2-5	few	TRBV18
AWGIRIMANYGYT	TRBJ1-2	few	TRBV30
ASSQGQSNQPQH	TRBJ1-5	-	TRBV4-1
ASSQDIWGLSPDNEKLF	TRBJ1-4	-	TRBV4-3
ASSDGSEKLF	TRBJ1-4	-	TRBV5-1
ASSRFYEQY	TRBJ2-7	-	TRBV28
ASTSSTANTGELF	TRBJ2-2	-	TRBV11-3
ASCPGTMIYEQY	TRBJ2-7	-	TRBV28
ASSTWGQGLDEQF	TRBJ2-1	-	TRBV19
ASSFWGEQY	-	-	TRBV28
ASVRDNEQF	TRBJ2-1	-	TRBV6-5
ASSLRRGETQY	TRBJ2-5	-	TRBV11-2
ASSWRGRGLGEELF	TRBJ1-4	-	TRBV7-9
ATSYPGQGYYEQY	TRBJ2-7	-	TRBV15
ASTLAGPLGEQY	TRBJ2-7	-	TRBV7-3
ASSPGGAGAYEQY	TRBJ2-7	-	TRBV11-2
ASSLTSRRDTGELF	TRBJ2-2	once	TRBV7-3
ASSPGQANQETQY	TRBJ2-5	once	TRBV11-2